These 16 T cell receptor beta chains were sequenced from one sample in a study of blood T cells in healthy people across ages. Primers used in a second PCR of roughly 6 to 11 cycles were a sample-barcoded 5' primer and a J-beta primer mix. TCRdb itself ran the 5' RACE reads through MiXCR, one entry per CDR3 protein. The profile shows some 1.1 million distinct CDR3 sequences, about two fifths of them singletons. Sequencing was performed on blood. These receptor sequences come from a man aged 18 to 29 in good health.

This clonotype was recorded at least ten times. The rearrangement links TRBV7-6 to TRBJ2-5; D gene unclear. Trimming shortened V by 5 bases and J by 3 bases, and 13 bases separated the two germline ends. Germline assignment: CDR1 SGHVS and CDR2 FNYEAQ. The CDR3 runs 14 residues. CDR3 DNA sequence: TGTGCCAGCAGCCTTAATATGGTCGAAGAGACCCAGTACTTC. Translating gives CASSLNMVEETQYF.

The chain recombines TRBV7-8 with TRBJ2-1; 8 nucleotides match TRBD2. The DNA end favors TRBJ2-7, so the J call may be wrong. The CDR3 contains 15 residues. Germline V gene data show CDR1 as SGHVS and CDR2 as FQNEAQ. CDR3 protein: CASSSRGGIYNEQYF. CDR3 in DNA: TGTGCCAGCAGCTCACGGGGGGGCATCTACAATGAGCAGTACTTC.

This clonotype has only a few counts. J is TRBJ2-4 and V is TRBV7-9, with 8 bases that match TRBD1. V was clipped by 1 base and J by 8 bases; unmatched bases: 7. Germline V CDR1 and CDR2: SEHNR, FQNEAQ (reference sequence). The CDR3 consists of 15 residues. The CDR3, as DNA: TGTGCCAGCAGCTTAGGGGACAGGTCTACGGACATTCAGTACTTC. It translates to CASSLGDRSTDIQYF. Full variable domain (outside the CDR3, taken from reference TRBV7-9 and TRBJ2-4): DTGVSQNPRHKITKRGQNVTFRCDPISEHNRLYWYRQTLGQGPEFLTYFQNEAQLEKSRLLSDRFSAERPKGSFSTLEIQRTEQGDSAMYLCASSLGDRSTDIQYFGAGTRLSVL.

This rearrangement joins TRBV9 to TRBJ2-1; 10 positions agree with TRBD2. The trim removed 0 bases at V and 7 bases at J, leaving 4 bases unmatched. The CDR3 runs 15 residues. Germline CDR1 and CDR2: SGDLS and YYNGEE. DNA for the CDR3: TGTGCCAGCAGCGTAGAGCCTAGCGGGGGTAATGAGCAGTTCTTC. It is translated as CASSVEPSGGNEQFF. The full variable domain, with the rest looked up from reference TRBV9 and TRBJ2-1, is DSGVTQTPKHLITATGQRVTLRCSPRSGDLSVYWYQQSLDQGLQFLIQYYNGEERAKGNILERFSAQQFPDLHSELNLSSLELGDSALYFCASSVEPSGGNEQFFGPGTRLTVL.

The chain carries TRBV25-1 and TRBJ1-1, with TRBD1 matching 9 bases. This CDR3 contains 13 residues. Germline values: CDR1 MGHDK, CDR2 SYGVNS. V shed 5 bases, J shed 5 bases, and the junction held 3 bases outside the gene matches. The CDR3 loop reads CASSNRGLTEAFF. DNA for the CDR3: TGTGCCAGCAGTAACAGGGGGCTTACTGAAGCTTTCTTT.

This rearrangement joins TRBV5-1 to TRBJ2-5; D is possibly TRBD1 (6 bases). The CDR3 contains 16 residues. Trimming cost V 3 bases and J 7 bases, with 22 bases left between them. Germline V lookup: CDR1 SGHRS, CDR2 YFSETQ. The CDR3 DNA sequence: TGCGCCAGCAGCTCCGGCGAGAGACAGGCGATGCGGACCCAGTACTTC. As protein: CASSSGERQAMRTQYF.

The chain is built from TRBV19 and TRBJ2-3; 8 nucleotides line up with TRBD1. Germline V gene lookup returns CDR1 LNHDA and CDR2 SQIVND (reference sequence). The CDR3 loop spans 15 amino acids. The junction had 11 bases not matched to a gene; V was cut back by 6 bases and J by 6 bases. The CDR3 is CASSRPGGAWDTQYF. CDR3 in DNA: TGTGCCAGTAGCCGCCCAGGGGGCGCTTGGGATACGCAGTATTTT.

The table lists this clonotype with a few counts. The chain recombines TRBV5-1 with TRBJ2-2, with TRBD1 identical over 7 bases. Germline trimming cut 6 bases from V and 2 bases from J; bases unmatched to any gene: 7. The CDR3 is made up of 15 amino acids. The germline V gene encodes CDR1 SGHRS and CDR2 YFSETQ. The chain's CDR3 is CASTPRQGNTGELFF. The CDR3 DNA is TGCGCCAGCACCCCTCGACAGGGCAACACCGGGGAGCTGTTTTTT.

This clonotype was detected a few times. The genes are TRBV5-1 and TRBJ1-5; D gene ambiguous. Germline-derived CDR1 and CDR2 are SGHRS and YFSETQ. CDR3 length equals 14 residues. V dropped 0 bases and J dropped 6 bases, with 10 bases sitting between them. The CDR3 is CASSLGSGGQPQHF. In nucleotides, the CDR3 is TGCGCCAGCAGCTTGGGTTCCGGAGGTCAGCCCCAGCATTTT.

The table lists this clonotype with a few counts. This chain joins TRBV6-2 or TRBV6-3 and TRBJ2-7; the match to TRBD2 covers 10 bases. The CDR3 is made up of 15 amino acids. V lost 5 bases and J lost 5; bases outside the gene matches: 9. Per germline, CDR1 MNHEY and CDR2 SVGEGT. This chain's CDR3 is CASSNPSGGPNEQYF. CDR3 DNA sequence: TGTGCCAGCAGTAACCCTAGCGGGGGACCAAACGAGCAGTACTTC.

The rearrangement links TRBV27 to TRBJ2-1; 10 positions match TRBD2. From germline, CDR1 is MNHEY and CDR2 SMNVEV (reference sequence). This CDR3 has 17 residues. After removal of 0 bases from V and 3 bases from J, the junction contained 5 bases not matched to a gene. The CDR3 here is CASSLSKGLAYYNEQFF. The DNA of the CDR3 is TGTGCCAGCAGTTTATCGAAGGGACTAGCGTACTACAATGAGCAGTTCTTC.

The chain is built from TRBV3-1 and TRBJ2-5; D gene uncertain. V shed 0 bases and J shed 11 bases, with 16 bases lying between them. Germline-derived CDR1 and CDR2 are LGHDT and YNNKEL (reference sequence). The CDR3 extends over 14 amino acids. This chain's CDR3 is CASSQDLVSDEQYF. In DNA, the CDR3 is TGTGCCAGCAGCCAAGATTTGGTTTCCGATGAGCAGTACTTC.

This clonotype was seen a few times. The chain employs TRBV10-2 and TRBJ2-1; no clear D gene. The ends were cut back, 8 bases at V and 3 bases at J, with 11 bases in the middle. The germline gives CDR1 WSHSY, CDR2 SAAADI. The CDR3 sequence is 13 residues long. The CDR3 is CASGPISYNEQFF. CDR3 nucleotides: TGCGCCAGCGGCCCCATTAGCTACAATGAGCAGTTCTTC.

This clonotype showed up just a few times. This chain joins TRBV9 and TRBJ2-3; tentative D call: TRBD1 (6 bases). This CDR3 region has 15 residues. From germline, CDR1 is SGDLS and CDR2 YYNGEE. Trimming cost V 3 bases and J 4 bases, with 15 bases left between them. The CDR3 here is CASSAQGPEADTQYF. CDR3 nucleotide sequence: TGTGCCAGCAGCGCACAGGGTCCTGAGGCAGATACGCAGTATTTT. Full variable domain (remainder filled in from reference TRBV9 and TRBJ2-3): DSGVTQTPKHLITATGQRVTLRCSPRSGDLSVYWYQQSLDQGLQFLIQYYNGEERAKGNILERFSAQQFPDLHSELNLSSLELGDSALYFCASSAQGPEADTQYFGPGTRLTVL.

This clonotype has just a few counts. The rearrangement uses TRBV12-3 or TRBV12-4 and TRBJ2-2, with D tentatively TRBD1 (6 bases). This CDR3 has 14 residues. V was trimmed by 3 bases and J by 8 bases, leaving 13 bases between them. CDR3 residues: CASSFPQGSGELFF. CDR3 DNA: TGTGCCAGCAGTTTCCCCCAGGGGTCGGGGGAGCTGTTTTTT.

The chain couples TRBV4-1 to TRBJ2-2, with TRBD2 matching over 7 bases. Per germline, CDR1 MGHRA and CDR2 YSYEKL. The V gene end was trimmed by 1 base and the J gene end by 5 bases; junction bases not matched to a gene: 7. The CDR3 runs 16 residues. CDR3 nucleotide sequence: TGCGCCAGCAGCCAAGTACTCCGGGGGGAGACCGGGGAGCTGTTTTTT. Its protein product is CASSQVLRGETGELFF.